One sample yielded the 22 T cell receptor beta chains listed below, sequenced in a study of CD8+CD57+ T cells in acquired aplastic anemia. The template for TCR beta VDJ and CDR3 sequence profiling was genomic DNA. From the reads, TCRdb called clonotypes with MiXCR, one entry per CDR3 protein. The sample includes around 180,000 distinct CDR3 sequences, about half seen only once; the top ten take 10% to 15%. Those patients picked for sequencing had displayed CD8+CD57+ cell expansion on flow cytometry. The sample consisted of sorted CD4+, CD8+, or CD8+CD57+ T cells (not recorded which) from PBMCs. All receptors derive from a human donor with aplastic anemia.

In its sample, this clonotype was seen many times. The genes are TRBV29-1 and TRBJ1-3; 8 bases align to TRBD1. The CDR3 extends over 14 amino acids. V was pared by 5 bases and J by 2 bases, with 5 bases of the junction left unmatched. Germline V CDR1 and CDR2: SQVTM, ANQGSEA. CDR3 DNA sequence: TGCAGCGTTTCCCGGACAGGGACTGGAAACACCATATATTTT. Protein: CSVSRTGTGNTIYF.

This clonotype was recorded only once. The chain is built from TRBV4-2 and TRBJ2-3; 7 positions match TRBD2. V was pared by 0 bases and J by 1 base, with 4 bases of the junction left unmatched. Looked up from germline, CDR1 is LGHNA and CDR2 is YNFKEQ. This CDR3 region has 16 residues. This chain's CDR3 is CASSQDWAGGTDTQYF. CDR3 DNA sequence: TGTGCCAGCAGCCAAGATTGGGCGGGGGGCACAGATACGCAGTATTTT.

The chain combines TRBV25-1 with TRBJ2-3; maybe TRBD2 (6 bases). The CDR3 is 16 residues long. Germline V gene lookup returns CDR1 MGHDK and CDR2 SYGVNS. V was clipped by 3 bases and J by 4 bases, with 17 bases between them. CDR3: CASSELPPSVSDTQYF. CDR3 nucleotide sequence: TGTGCCAGCAGTGAGCTTCCTCCTAGCGTCTCAGATACGCAGTATTTT.

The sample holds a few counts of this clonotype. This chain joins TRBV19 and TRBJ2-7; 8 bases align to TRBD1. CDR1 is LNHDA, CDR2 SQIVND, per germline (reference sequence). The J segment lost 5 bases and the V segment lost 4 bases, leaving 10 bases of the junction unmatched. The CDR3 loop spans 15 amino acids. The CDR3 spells CASSTTLRGRDEQYF. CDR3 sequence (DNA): TGTGCCAGTAGTACGACTCTCAGGGGGCGGGACGAGCAGTACTTC. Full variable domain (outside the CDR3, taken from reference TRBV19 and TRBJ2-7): DGGITQSPKYLFRKEGQNVTLSCEQNLNHDAMYWYRQDPGQGLRLIYYSQIVNDFQKGDIAEGYSVSREKKESFPLTVTSAQKNPTAFYLCASSTTLRGRDEQYFGPGTRLTVT.

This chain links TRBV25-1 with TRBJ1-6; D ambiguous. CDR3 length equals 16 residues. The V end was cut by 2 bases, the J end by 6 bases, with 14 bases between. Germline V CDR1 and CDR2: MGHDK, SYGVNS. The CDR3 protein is CASSEDQLYTNSPLHF. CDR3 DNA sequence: TGTGCCAGCAGTGAAGACCAGCTCTATACTAATTCACCCCTCCACTTT.

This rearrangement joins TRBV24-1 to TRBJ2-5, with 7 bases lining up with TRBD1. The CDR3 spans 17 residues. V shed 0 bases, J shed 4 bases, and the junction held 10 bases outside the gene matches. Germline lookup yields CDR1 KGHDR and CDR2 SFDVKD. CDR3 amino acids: CATSDLQKTGRGETQYF. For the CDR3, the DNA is TGTGCCACCAGTGATTTGCAAAAGACAGGGCGCGGAGAGACCCAGTACTTC.

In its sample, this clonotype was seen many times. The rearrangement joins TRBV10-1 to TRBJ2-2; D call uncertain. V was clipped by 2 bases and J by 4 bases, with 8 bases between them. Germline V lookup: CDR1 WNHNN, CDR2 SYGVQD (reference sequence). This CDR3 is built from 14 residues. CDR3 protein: CASSERQLTGELFF. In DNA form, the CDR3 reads TGCGCCAGCAGTGAGCGTCAGCTCACCGGGGAGCTGTTTTTT.

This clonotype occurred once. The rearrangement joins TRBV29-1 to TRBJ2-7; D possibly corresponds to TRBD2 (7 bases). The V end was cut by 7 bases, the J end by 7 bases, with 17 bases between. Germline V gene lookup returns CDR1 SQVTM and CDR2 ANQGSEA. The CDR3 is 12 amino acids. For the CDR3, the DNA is TGCAGCGCCTGGGGGGGGCTACGGGAGCAGTACTTC. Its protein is CSAWGGLREQYF.

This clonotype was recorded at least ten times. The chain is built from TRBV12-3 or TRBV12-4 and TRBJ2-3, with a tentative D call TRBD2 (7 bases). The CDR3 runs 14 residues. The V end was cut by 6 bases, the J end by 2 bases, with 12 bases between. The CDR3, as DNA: TGTGCCAGCAGCAGAGGGGGGGTCACAGATACGCAGTATTTT. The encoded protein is CASSRGGVTDTQYF.

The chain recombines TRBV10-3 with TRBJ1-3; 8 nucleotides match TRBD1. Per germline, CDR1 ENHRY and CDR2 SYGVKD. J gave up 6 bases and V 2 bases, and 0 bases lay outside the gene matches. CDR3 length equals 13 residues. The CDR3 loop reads CAISEQGANTIYF. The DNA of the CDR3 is TGTGCCATCAGTGAGCAGGGGGCAAACACCATATATTTT.

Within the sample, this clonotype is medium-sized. The CDR3 region has the DNA TGTGCCATCAGTGGTGGGGGAGGCGGTCGCTACACCTTC. Amino acid sequence: CAISGGGGGRYTF. V gene TRBV10-3 combines with J gene TRBJ1-2, with TRBD1 as a possible D gene (5 bases). The CDR3 covers 13 residues. Per the germline V gene, CDR1 is ENHRY and CDR2 is SYGVKD. V lost 4 bases and J lost 9, with 15 bases in between.

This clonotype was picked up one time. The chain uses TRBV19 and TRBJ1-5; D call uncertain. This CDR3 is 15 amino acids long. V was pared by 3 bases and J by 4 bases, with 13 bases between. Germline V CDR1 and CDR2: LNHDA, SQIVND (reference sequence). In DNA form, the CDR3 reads TGTGCCAGTAGTATGATTAGGGCAGAGAATCAGCCCCAGCATTTT. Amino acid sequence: CASSMIRAENQPQHF.

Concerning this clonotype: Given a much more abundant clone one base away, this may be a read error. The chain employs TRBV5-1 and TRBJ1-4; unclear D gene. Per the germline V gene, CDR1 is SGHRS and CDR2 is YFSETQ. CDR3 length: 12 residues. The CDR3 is CASSLVGEKLLF. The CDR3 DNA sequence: TGCGCCAGCAGCTTAGTCGGAGAAAAACTGCTTTTT.

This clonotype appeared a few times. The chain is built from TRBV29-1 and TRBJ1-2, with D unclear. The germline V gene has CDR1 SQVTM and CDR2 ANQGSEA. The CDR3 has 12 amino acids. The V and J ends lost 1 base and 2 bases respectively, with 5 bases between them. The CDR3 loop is CSVEGRNYGYTF. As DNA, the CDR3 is TGCAGCGTTGAAGGACGGAACTATGGCTACACCTTC.

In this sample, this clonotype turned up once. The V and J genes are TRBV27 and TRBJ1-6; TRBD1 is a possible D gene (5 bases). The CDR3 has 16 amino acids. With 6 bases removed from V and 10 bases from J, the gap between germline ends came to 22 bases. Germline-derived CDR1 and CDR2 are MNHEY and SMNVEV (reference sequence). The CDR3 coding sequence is TGTGCCAGCAGATTAGGGGCAGCGGTTTTGAGATCACCCCTCCACTTT. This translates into CASRLGAAVLRSPLHF.

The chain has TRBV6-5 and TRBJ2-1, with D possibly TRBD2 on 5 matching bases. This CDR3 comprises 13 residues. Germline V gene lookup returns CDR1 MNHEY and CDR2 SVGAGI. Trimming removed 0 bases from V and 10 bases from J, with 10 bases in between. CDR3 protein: CASSYSDWSEQFF. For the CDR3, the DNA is TGTGCCAGCAGTTACTCGGACTGGTCAGAGCAGTTCTTC.

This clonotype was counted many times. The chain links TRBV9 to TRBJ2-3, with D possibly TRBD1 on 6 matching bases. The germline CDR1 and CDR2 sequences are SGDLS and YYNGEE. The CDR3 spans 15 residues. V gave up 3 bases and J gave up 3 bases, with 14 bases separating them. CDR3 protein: CASSGVQGRTDTQYF. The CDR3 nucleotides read TGTGCCAGCAGCGGGGTCCAGGGGAGAACAGATACGCAGTATTTT.

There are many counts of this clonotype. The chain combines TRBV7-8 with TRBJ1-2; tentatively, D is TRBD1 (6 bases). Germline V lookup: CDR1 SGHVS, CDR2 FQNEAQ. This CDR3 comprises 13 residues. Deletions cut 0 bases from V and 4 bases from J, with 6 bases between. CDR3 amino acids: CASSLAGGYGYTF. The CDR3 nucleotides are TGTGCCAGCAGCTTAGCAGGGGGCTATGGCTACACCTTC.

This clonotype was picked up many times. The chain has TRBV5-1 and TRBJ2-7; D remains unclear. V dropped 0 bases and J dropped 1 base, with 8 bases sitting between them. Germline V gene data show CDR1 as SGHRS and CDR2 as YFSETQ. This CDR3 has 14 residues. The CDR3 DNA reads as TGCGCCAGCAGCTTGGGGAGCAGTTCCTACGAGCAGTACTTC. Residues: CASSLGSSSYEQYF. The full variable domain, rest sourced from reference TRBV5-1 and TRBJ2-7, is KAGVTQTPRYLIKTRGQQVTLSCSPISGHRSVSWYQQTPGQGLQFLFEYFSETQRNKGNFPGRFSGRQFSNSRSEMNVSTLELGDSALYLCASSLGSSSYEQYFGPGTRLTVT.

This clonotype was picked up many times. In DNA, the CDR3 is TGTGCCAGCAGCTTACTCCCAGGACAGAATTCACCCCTCCACTTT. This translates into CASSLLPGQNSPLHF. This sequence joins TRBV5-8 and TRBJ1-6; TRBD1 is a possible D gene (6 bases). This CDR3 comprises 15 residues. The ends were cut back, 2 bases at V and 7 bases at J, with 13 bases in the middle. Germline CDR1 is SGHTS and CDR2 is YDEGEE. The full variable domain, with the rest looked up from reference TRBV5-8 and TRBJ1-6, is EAGVTQSPTHLIKTRGQQATLRCSPISGHTSVYWYQQALGLGLQFLLWYDEGEERNRGNFPPRFSGRQFPNYSSELNVNALELEDSALYLCASSLLPGQNSPLHFGNGTRLTVT.

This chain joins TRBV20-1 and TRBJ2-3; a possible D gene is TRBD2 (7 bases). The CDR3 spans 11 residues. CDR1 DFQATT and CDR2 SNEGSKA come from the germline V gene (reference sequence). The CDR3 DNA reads TGCAGCGGGGGGCCCGCAGATACGCAGTATTTT. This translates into CSGGPADTQYF.

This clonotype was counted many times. CDR3 nucleotides: TGTGCCAGCAGCTTACTCGTTCTTGGGGGCGGGAATGAAAAACTGTTTTTT. Translating gives CASSLLVLGGGNEKLFF. J is TRBJ1-4 and V is TRBV11-1, with TRBD1 as a possible D gene (6 bases). The V end lost 2 bases, the J end lost 5 bases, and 18 bases lay between the germline ends. Looked up from germline, CDR1 is SGHAT and CDR2 is FQDESV (reference sequence). CDR3 length: 17 amino acids.